A single sample gave rise to the 29 T cell receptor beta chains below, sequenced in a study of T cells in localized non-small cell lung cancer. Measured with immunoSEQ multiplex PCR; TCRdb has only the in-frame clones, and not every one. Of around 24,000 clones in the sample, about four fifths are singletons; the top ten hold nearly 5%. The source was PBMCs, collected before any cancer treatment. Every receptor here comes from a man aged 40-75 years with stage II lung adenocarcinoma.

The rearrangement joins TRBV15 to TRBJ2-7, with TRBD2 identical over 10 bases. Germline CDR1 is LNHNV and CDR2 is YYDKDF (reference sequence). The CDR3 spans 17 residues. The trim removed 1 base at V and 0 bases at J, leaving 6 bases unmatched. The chain's CDR3 is CATSRVAGGTSSYEQYF. The CDR3 nucleotides are TGTGCCACCAGCAGAGTAGCGGGAGGTACGAGCTCCTACGAGCAGTACTTC.

The chain recombines TRBV10-3 with TRBJ2-2; D not certain. The germline CDR1 and CDR2 sequences are ENHRY and SYGVKD. The ends were cut back, 0 bases at V and 2 bases at J, with 10 bases in the middle. The CDR3 is 16 amino acids. CDR3 bases: TGTGCCATCAGTGAGTCTTATAACAGAAACACCGGGGAGCTGTTTTTT. Its translation is CAISESYNRNTGELFF.

This chain joins TRBV6-6 and TRBJ1-2; 12 bases align to TRBD1. Germline CDR1 MNHNY, CDR2 SVGAGI (reference sequence). This CDR3 is 14 amino acids long. V lost 5 bases, J lost 3 bases, and 1 base stayed unmatched. The CDR3 DNA sequence: TGTGCCAGCAGTGGGACAGGGGGCGACTATGGCTACACCTTC. It specifies CASSGTGGDYGYTF.

The chain carries TRBV4-1 and TRBJ1-1; perhaps TRBD1 as D (6 bases). V gave up 0 bases and J gave up 1 base, with 15 bases separating them. The CDR3 length is 17 residues. CDR1 is MGHRA and CDR2 is YSYEKL in the germline V gene. CDR3 loop: CASSQDRGTPPNTEAFF. Here the CDR3 DNA reads TGCGCCAGCAGCCAAGATAGGGGGACGCCCCCGAACACTGAAGCTTTCTTT.

This chain joins TRBV4-3 and TRBJ1-4, with TRBD1 identical over 10 bases. Germline-derived CDR1 and CDR2 are LGHNA and YSLEER. Unmatched junction bases numbered 9, after V lost 3 bases and J lost 8 bases. CDR3 length: 16 residues. In DNA form, the CDR3 reads TGCGCCAGCAGCCAGTTACCGGGACAGGGGCGAGAAAAACTGTTTTTT. Translating it yields CASSQLPGQGREKLFF.

In its sample, this clone was seen once. Its ends do not fully match the called genes, so a read error is possible. The rearrangement joins TRBV5-6 to TRBJ1-3; TRBD1 matches at 7 bases. There are 14 residues in the CDR3. Germline V CDR1 and CDR2: SGHDT, YYEEEE. The CDR3 protein is CASSQGTVGTTIYF. The DNA of the CDR3 is TGTGCCAGCAGCCAAGGGACAGTCGGAACCACCATATATTTT.

V gene TRBV19 combines with J gene TRBJ1-2; D call uncertain. This CDR3 comprises 15 residues. The V gene's germline CDR1 is LNHDA and CDR2 SQIVND (reference sequence). V was cut by 7 bases and J by 4 bases, with 19 bases left in between. As DNA, the CDR3 is TGTGCCAGTACCTACCCGGACCGGCCTTTCTATGGCTACACCTTC. Amino acid sequence: CASTYPDRPFYGYTF.

This clone was observed a handful of times. The rearrangement links TRBV6-6 to TRBJ2-7; D call uncertain. Germline lookup yields CDR1 MNHNY and CDR2 SVGAGI (reference sequence). Deletions cut 5 bases from V and 6 bases from J, with 8 bases between. This CDR3 contains 11 residues. As DNA, the CDR3 is TGTGCCAGCAGTCCAAACATCGAGCAGTACTTC. As protein: CASSPNIEQYF.

The rearrangement uses TRBV11-3 and TRBJ2-1; 7 nucleotides match TRBD2. J was trimmed by 6 bases and V by 1 base; bases with no gene match: 3. This CDR3 region has 14 residues. Germline CDR1 reads SGHNT; CDR2 reads YENEEA. The CDR3 bases are TGTGCCAGCAGCTTAGTGGCTAGCGGCAATGAGCAGTTCTTC. Its translation is CASSLVASGNEQFF.

The rearrangement links TRBV12-5 to TRBJ1-2, with a weak D call TRBD1 (6 bases). This CDR3 is built from 17 residues. The ends were cut back, 1 base at V and 4 bases at J, with 19 bases in the middle. Looked up from germline, CDR1 is LGHNT and CDR2 is FRNRAP. The CDR3 loop reads CASGLGTTGPLIYGYTF. In nucleotides, the CDR3 is TGTGCTAGTGGTTTGGGAACAACAGGGCCCCTCATCTATGGCTACACCTTC.

CDR3 in amino acids: CAAQGTPSIGAEAFF. The CDR3 nucleotides read TGTGCAGCACAAGGGACTCCCTCTATCGGAGCTGAAGCTTTCTTT. The V call is TRBV6-5, the J call TRBJ1-1; the D gene is possibly TRBD1 (5 bases). The CDR3 runs to 15 residues. Germline CDR1 and CDR2: MNHEY and SVGAGI.

The chain is built from TRBV5-5 and TRBJ1-1, with D possibly TRBD1 on 5 matching bases. This CDR3 spans 14 amino acids. Germline V CDR1 and CDR2: SGHKS, YYEKEE (reference sequence). Trimming pared 4 bases from V and 0 bases from J, leaving 10 bases between. CDR3 sequence: CASSDLTVNTEAFF. DNA of the CDR3: TGTGCCAGCAGCGACCTGACAGTGAACACTGAAGCTTTCTTT.

The chain has TRBV28 and TRBJ1-2; perhaps TRBD1 as D (5 bases). Germline CDR1 MDHEN, CDR2 SYDVKM. Trimming stripped 6 bases from V and 7 bases from J, with 12 bases between. The CDR3 runs to 12 residues. The CDR3 protein is CASRTSGGGYTF. As DNA, the CDR3 is TGTGCCAGCAGAACCTCCGGGGGTGGCTACACCTTC.

The chain joins TRBV25-1 to TRBJ1-2; D ambiguous. The CDR3 is 11 amino acids. V was trimmed by 2 bases and J by 8 bases, leaving 6 bases between them. The germline V gene encodes CDR1 MGHDK and CDR2 SYGVNS. The CDR3 region is CASSENVGYTF. The CDR3 nucleotides are TGTGCCAGCAGTGAAAATGTCGGCTACACCTTC.

The chain uses TRBV7-9 and TRBJ2-5, with TRBD2 matching over 9 bases. V lost 5 bases, J lost 2 bases, and 12 bases stayed unmatched. Germline assignment: CDR1 SEHNR and CDR2 FQNEAQ (reference sequence). The CDR3 totals 17 residues. The CDR3 region has the DNA TGTGCCAGCAGCCCTCGCGGTCGGCTAGCGGGACAAGAGACCCAGTACTTC. Translated: CASSPRGRLAGQETQYF. Based on the CDR3 plus reference TRBV7-9 and TRBJ2-5, the full variable domain is DTGVSQNPRHKITKRGQNVTFRCDPISEHNRLYWYRQTLGQGPEFLTYFQNEAQLEKSRLLSDRFSAERPKGSFSTLEIQRTEQGDSAMYLCASSPRGRLAGQETQYFGPGTRLLVL.

The J gene is TRBJ2-1, the V gene TRBV11-2, with TRBD2 matching over 8 bases. CDR3 length equals 15 residues. CDR1 and CDR2 (germline): SGHAT, FQNNGV. Trimming at V came to 4 bases and at J to 6 bases, leaving 8 bases not matched to a gene. CDR3 DNA: TGTGCCAGCAGCTCCAACGGGAGGGCCGTCAATGAGCAGTTCTTC. Its translation is CASSSNGRAVNEQFF.

This chain uses TRBV19 with TRBJ2-1, with a possible D match to TRBD2 (5 bases). Trimming took off 0 bases at V and 11 bases at J, with 14 bases between the two ends. The CDR3 covers 14 residues. Germline CDR1 LNHDA, CDR2 SQIVND (reference sequence). The CDR3 sequence is CASSIDGGRPKQFF. CDR3 DNA sequence: TGTGCCAGTAGTATAGATGGAGGCCGGCCAAAGCAGTTCTTC.

Regarding this clone: At one boundary the junction diverges from the germline segment, which might be a read error. The genes are TRBV7-2 and TRBJ2-7, with D possibly being TRBD2 (6 bases). The CDR3 runs 14 residues. Germline lookup yields CDR1 SGHTA and CDR2 FQGNSA. CDR3 residues: CASSLAGTGYEQYF. Written as DNA, the CDR3 is TGTGCCAGCAGCCTAGCCGGGACTGGCTACGAGCAGTACTTC.

V usage is TRBV7-9 and J usage is TRBJ2-7; no firm D call. Germline V gene lookup returns CDR1 SEHNR and CDR2 FQNEAQ (reference sequence). Trimming removed 3 bases at V and 1 base at J, with 13 bases between. The CDR3 has 15 amino acids. CDR3 sequence (DNA): TGTGCCAGCAGCTTTGATTTGGCTCCTTCCTACGAGCAGTACTTC. Amino acids: CASSFDLAPSYEQYF.

The rearrangement links TRBV5-1 to TRBJ1-1; D is undetermined. Trimming took 6 bases from V and 0 from J, leaving 15 bases between them. Germline CDR1 and CDR2: SGHRS and YFSETQ. CDR3 size: 15 residues. CDR3 sequence: CASNQNSKLNTEAFF. The CDR3 nucleotides read TGCGCCAGCAATCAGAACTCCAAGCTGAACACTGAAGCTTTCTTT.

The chain couples TRBV5-6 to TRBJ1-1, with a tentative D call TRBD1 (5 bases). Trimming shortened V by 4 bases and J by 1 base, and 14 bases separated the two germline ends. Germline CDR1 reads SGHDT; CDR2 reads YYEEEE. CDR3 length equals 15 residues. CDR3 bases: TGTGCCAGCAGCCCGGGGGACCGAAAGAACACTGAAGCTTTCTTT. Translated, it gives CASSPGDRKNTEAFF. Complete variable domain (other parts from reference TRBV5-6 and TRBJ1-1): DAGVTQSPTHLIKTRGQQVTLRCSPKSGHDTVSWYQQALGQGPQFIFQYYEEEERQRGNFPDRFSGHQFPNYSSELNVNALLLGDSALYLCASSPGDRKNTEAFFGQGTRLTVV.

This clone was counted once. The genes are TRBV18 and TRBJ2-6; perhaps TRBD1 as D (5 bases). Germline V gene sequence: CDR1 KGHSH, CDR2 LQKENI. Trimming removed 0 bases at V and 1 base at J, with 7 bases between. This CDR3 has 16 amino acids. The CDR3 protein is CASSPPSGSGANVLTF. DNA of the CDR3: TGTGCCAGCTCACCACCTTCAGGGTCTGGGGCCAACGTCCTGACTTTC.

The chain joins TRBV27 to TRBJ2-2; D unclear. The germline CDR1 and CDR2 sequences are MNHEY and SMNVEV (reference sequence). V lost 5 bases and J lost 6, with 16 bases in between. This CDR3 has 15 amino acids. The CDR3 DNA reads TGTGCCAGCAGTCCCAATAGAGCTCGCGCCGGGGAGCTGTTTTTT. Its protein product is CASSPNRARAGELFF.

This sequence joins TRBV9 and TRBJ2-2; tentative D call: TRBD2 (5 bases). This CDR3 region has 16 residues. Germline values: CDR1 SGDLS, CDR2 YYNGEE. The germline V and J ends were trimmed by 1 base and 8 bases, with 18 bases remaining between them. CDR3 DNA sequence: TGTGCCAGCAGCGTACTCAGTGGTCCTGTAGCGGGGGAGCTGTTTTTT. Protein sequence: CASSVLSGPVAGELFF.

The genes are TRBV29-1 and TRBJ2-7; D possibly corresponds to TRBD1 (5 bases). V gave up 4 bases and J gave up 3 bases, with 13 bases separating them. This CDR3 has 13 residues. Germline V CDR1 and CDR2: SQVTM, ANQGSEA. The CDR3 protein is CSVVATADYEQYF. The CDR3 bases are TGCAGCGTTGTGGCGACAGCCGACTACGAGCAGTACTTC.

V gene TRBV30 combines with J gene TRBJ2-3; D uncertain. This CDR3 region has 12 residues. Germline V lookup: CDR1 GTSNPN, CDR2 SVGIG (reference sequence). Deletions cut 5 bases from V and 3 bases from J, with 9 bases between. Here the CDR3 DNA reads TGTGCCTGGCGACCAAAAACAGATACGCAGTATTTT. Protein product: CAWRPKTDTQYF.

The V call is TRBV11-3, the J call TRBJ2-7, with D unclear. This CDR3 is built from 14 residues. Looked up from germline, CDR1 is SGHNT and CDR2 is YENEEA. Between the trimmed V and J ends, which lost 4 bases and 1 base, there was a span of 11 bases. The CDR3 DNA sequence: TGTGCCAGCAGCTGGGTGGAACAGTCCTACGAGCAGTACTTC. This encodes CASSWVEQSYEQYF.

The chain carries TRBV5-1 and TRBJ1-1; D might be TRBD1 (5 bases). The CDR3 length is 16 residues. CDR1 is SGHRS and CDR2 is YFSETQ in the germline V gene. Trimming removed 1 base at V and 2 bases at J, with 15 bases between. In nucleotides, the CDR3 is TGCGCCAGCAGCTTGTCTAGATTGGGGGGAAACACTGAAGCTTTCTTT. Protein product: CASSLSRLGGNTEAFF.

The V call is TRBV19, the J call TRBJ1-5; the D is unclear. This CDR3 comprises 15 residues. Trimming stripped 2 bases from V and 0 bases from J, with 8 bases between. Germline assignment: CDR1 LNHDA and CDR2 SQIVND (reference sequence). CDR3 nucleotides: TGTGCCAGTAGTATACAGCCAAATAGCAATCAGCCCCAGCATTTT. This encodes CASSIQPNSNQPQHF.